Given below is one TCR beta chain in context. Its matching antigen is unknown. These data originate in a study of cytomegalovirus exposure and HLA in healthy donors. The study, taken as a whole, reports: Later on, an analysis tied 15,000 to 20,000 TCR beta sequences to HLA alleles at 0.05 false discovery rate. Previous analysis showed most TCR beta V segments were productive about 87% or about 30% of the time.

Germline V gene data show CDR1 as MDHEN and CDR2 as SYDVKM. V was clipped by 7 bases and J by 8 bases, with 14 bases between them. The CDR3 length is 12 residues. PCR employed 60 Vbeta and 13 Jbeta primers. In the study's own analysis: Later, an analysis found 80 million or so unique TCR beta chains, and around 12 million of these were shared. Here immunoSEQ multiplex PCR was the method, and the copy in TCRdb shows in-frame clones only, minus some. The D gene and trimming were derived from the DNA, and the V and J assignments and clone size from that table. The sample shows 20,000 to 25,000 clones, and 15% to 20% sits with its ten largest clones.

Input material: PBMCs. V usage is TRBV28 and J usage is TRBJ1-2, with D perhaps matching TRBD1 (6 bases). This receptor was obtained from a male donor in good health and CMV-seropositive. CDR3 bases: TGTGCCAGCACCACTGGGGGCGGGGGCTACACCTTC. Protein sequence: CASTTGGGGYTF.